The 4 T cell receptor beta chains listed next were all sequenced from one sample in a study of molecular identifiers for immune sequencing clone quantification. TCRdb independently ran MiXCR on the PCR reads; one entry per CDR3 protein. The sample holds around 480,000 distinct CDR3 sequences, 20% to 25% seen once. The sequencing input was naive CD8+ T cells from blood, with Jurkat cell RNA spiked in. Stated subset: FACS-sorted CD8+CD4-CCR7+CD45RA+ naive T cells. These receptor sequences come from a human donor in good health. Some libraries in this study had Jurkat cell RNA spiked in.

In this sample, this clonotype turned up many times. V gene TRBV23-1 combines with J gene TRBJ1-5; TRBD1 is a possible D gene (5 bases). TRBV23-1 is flagged as an ORF with uncertain function. This CDR3 comprises 15 residues. Trimming cost V 8 bases and J 2 bases, with 16 bases left between them. CDR3 nucleotide sequence: TGCGCCAGCCTGGGGCGAGGAGATGGCAATCAGCCCCAGCATTTT. Its protein is CASLGRGDGNQPQHF.

Remarks on this clonotype: Germline is not matched at one junction end, which may reflect a read error. The rearrangement links TRBV3-1 to TRBJ2-7, with 10 nucleotides matching TRBD2. CDR3 size: 15 residues. From germline, CDR1 is LGHDT and CDR2 YNNKEL (reference sequence). CDR3 DNA: TGTGCCAGCAGCTCCCGGAGCGGGGGGGTCCACGAGCAGTGCTTC. Protein: CASSSRSGGVHEQCF.

In this sample, this clonotype turned up many times. The chain is built from TRBV30 and TRBJ1-1; the D gene is possibly TRBD1 (5 bases). This CDR3 has 13 residues. V dropped 0 bases and J dropped 5 bases, with 10 bases sitting between them. Germline loops: CDR1 GTSNPN, CDR2 SVGIG (reference sequence). CDR3 coding DNA: TGTGCCTGGAGTGTTGGGACTCGGACTGAAGCTTTCTTT. It is translated as CAWSVGTRTEAFF.

On this clonotype itself: This may arise from a read error, as a much more abundant clone is one base away. The genes are TRBV20-1 and TRBJ1-5; D unclear. CDR1 and CDR2 (germline): DFQATT, SNEGSKA (reference sequence). V was cut by 0 bases and J by 3 bases, with 15 bases left in between. This CDR3 comprises 16 residues. The DNA of the CDR3 is TGCAGTGCTAGAGATAACCTTCCAGGACTCAATCAGCCCCAGCATTTT. This encodes CSARDNLPGLNQPQHF.